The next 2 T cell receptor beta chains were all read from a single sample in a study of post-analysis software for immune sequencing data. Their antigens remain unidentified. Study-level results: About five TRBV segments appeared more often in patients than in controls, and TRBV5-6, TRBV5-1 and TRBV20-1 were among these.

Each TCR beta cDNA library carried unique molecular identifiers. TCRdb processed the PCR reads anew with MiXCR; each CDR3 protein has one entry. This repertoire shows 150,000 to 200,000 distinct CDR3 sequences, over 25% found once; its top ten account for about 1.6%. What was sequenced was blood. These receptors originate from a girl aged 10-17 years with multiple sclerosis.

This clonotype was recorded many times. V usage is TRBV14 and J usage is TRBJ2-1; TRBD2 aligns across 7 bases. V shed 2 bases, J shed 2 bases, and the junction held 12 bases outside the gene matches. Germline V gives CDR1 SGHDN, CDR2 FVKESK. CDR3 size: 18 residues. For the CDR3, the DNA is TGTGCCAGCAGCCAATTCATCGTCGAGGGAGGGCCCTACAATGAGCAGTTCTTC. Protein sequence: CASSQFIVEGGPYNEQFF.

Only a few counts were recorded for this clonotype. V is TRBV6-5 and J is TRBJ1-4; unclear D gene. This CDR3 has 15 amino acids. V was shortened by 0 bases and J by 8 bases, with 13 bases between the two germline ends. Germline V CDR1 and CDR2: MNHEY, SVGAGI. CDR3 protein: CASSYSRRPTEKLFF. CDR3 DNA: TGTGCCAGCAGTTACTCGAGGCGGCCGACCGAAAAACTGTTTTTT.